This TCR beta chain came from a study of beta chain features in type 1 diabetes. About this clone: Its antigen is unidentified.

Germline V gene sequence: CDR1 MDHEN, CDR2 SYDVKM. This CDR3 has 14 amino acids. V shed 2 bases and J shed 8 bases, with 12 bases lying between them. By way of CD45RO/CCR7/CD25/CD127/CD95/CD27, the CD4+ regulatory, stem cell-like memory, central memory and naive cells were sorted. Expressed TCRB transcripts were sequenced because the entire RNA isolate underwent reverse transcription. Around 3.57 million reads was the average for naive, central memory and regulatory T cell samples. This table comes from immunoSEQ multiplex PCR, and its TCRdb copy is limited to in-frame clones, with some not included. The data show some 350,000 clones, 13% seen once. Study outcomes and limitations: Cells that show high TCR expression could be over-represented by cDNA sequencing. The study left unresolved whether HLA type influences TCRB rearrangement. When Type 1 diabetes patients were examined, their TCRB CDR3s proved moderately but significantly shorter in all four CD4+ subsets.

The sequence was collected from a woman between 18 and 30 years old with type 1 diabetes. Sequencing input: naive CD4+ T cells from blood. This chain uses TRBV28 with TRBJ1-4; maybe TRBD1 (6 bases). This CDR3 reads CASSLAGAPEKLFF. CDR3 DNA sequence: TGTGCCAGCAGTTTAGCGGGGGCGCCGGAAAAACTGTTTTTT.